This T cell receptor (beta chain) derives from a study of identical twins' blood T cells. The study's findings and limits: Shared CDR3 clonotype counts tracked mainly the product of cloneset sizes.

TCRdb reprocessed the 5' RACE reads with MiXCR, giving one entry per CDR3 protein. This table has a few hundred thousand distinct CDR3 sequences, 28% appearing once. The CDR3 extends over 14 amino acids. V shed 1 base and J shed 1 base, with 11 bases lying between them. CDR1 is DFQATT and CDR2 is SNEGSKA in the germline V gene (reference sequence). As regards this clonotype: The antigen remains undetermined.

This chain connects TRBV20-1 to TRBJ2-7; TRBD2 might be the D (6 bases). The sequencing sample was made of PBMCs. This TCR was recovered from a woman aged 18-50 years in good health. For the CDR3, the DNA is TGCAGTGCTAGAGGCGGCGGGGCTTCCTACGAGCAGTACTTC. This sequence encodes CSARGGGASYEQYF.